These 30 T cell receptor beta chains came from one sample sequenced in a study of T cells expressing NK-cell markers. TCRdb reanalyzed the 5' RACE reads, giving one entry per CDR3 protein sequence and no DNA. Here the sample table reports about half a million distinct CDR3 sequences. The sequencing sample was made of blood T cells: a sorted CD56 or NKG2C T cell subset, CD4+ or CD8+ T cells, or bulk PBMC T cells (not recorded which). The receptor set was obtained from a woman aged 45-59 years in good health.

The chain joins TRBV5-4 to TRBJ2-7. CDR3 length: 16 residues. CDR1 and CDR2 (germline): SGHNT, YYREEE (reference sequence). CDR3 protein: CASSSVGFSRTYEQYF.

The rearrangement links TRBV12-3 or TRBV12-4 to TRBJ2-3; TCRdb names TRBD2, which stays unverified in the absence of DNA. The CDR3 loop spans 13 amino acids. This CDR3 reads CASSLGGTNTQYF.

This sequence joins TRBV5-1 and TRBJ1-1. The CDR3 spans 13 residues. In germline, CDR1 is SGHRS, CDR2 YFSETQ. CDR3 protein: CASSNRGGTEAFF.

CDR3 in amino acids: CASSQAGLAGGPGDTQYF. This chain uses TRBV3-1 with TRBJ2-3; TCRdb designates TRBD2, a call that cannot be tested without DNA. CDR1 and CDR2 from the germline V gene are LGHDT and YNNKEL (reference sequence). CDR3 length: 18 amino acids.

The chain links TRBV7-2 to TRBJ2-3; absent DNA, TCRdb's TRBD1 call cannot be checked. This CDR3 comprises 14 residues. Looked up from germline, CDR1 is SGHTA and CDR2 is FQGNSA. CDR3 region: CASSRDGATDTQYF. The full variable domain, its missing parts supplied by reference TRBV7-2 and TRBJ2-3, is GAGVSQSPSNKVTEKGKDVELRCDPISGHTALYWYRQSLGQGLEFLIYFQGNSAPDKSGLPSDRFSAERTGGSVSTLTIQRTQQEDSAVYLCASSRDGATDTQYFGPGTRLTVL.

The rearrangement links TRBV9 to TRBJ2-5; as DNA is missing, the TRBD2 call by TCRdb cannot be tested. The germline gives CDR1 SGDLS, CDR2 YYNGEE. The CDR3 is 15 amino acids. This CDR3 reads CASSLTLALQETQYF.

This chain links TRBV20-1 with TRBJ1-1. From germline, CDR1 is DFQATT and CDR2 SNEGSKA (reference sequence). The CDR3 contains 13 residues. The chain's CDR3 is CSAQEGLNTEAFF.

The chain joins TRBV7-9 to TRBJ2-1; TCRdb calls TRBD2, which cannot be checked without DNA. The CDR3 contains 19 residues. Germline V CDR1 and CDR2: SEHNR, FQNEAQ (reference sequence). Here the CDR3 reads CASRLPAGLAGGPYNEQFF.

The chain combines TRBV19 with TRBJ2-5. Germline lookup yields CDR1 LNHDA and CDR2 SQIVND (reference sequence). This CDR3 is built from 14 residues. The CDR3 loop is CASSIDPLRETQYF.

The V and J genes are TRBV3-1 and TRBJ2-2; as DNA is missing, the TRBD2 call by TCRdb cannot be tested. The CDR3 consists of 17 residues. Germline CDR1 LGHDT, CDR2 YNNKEL (reference sequence). CDR3 loop: CASSQVGLAVNTGELFF.

This chain joins TRBV7-2 and TRBJ2-1; TCRdb's D gene call, TRBD2, goes unchecked for lack of DNA. CDR3 size: 19 residues. The germline gives CDR1 SGHTA, CDR2 FQGNSA. This chain's CDR3 is CASSQPPGLAGGPVNEQFF.

The chain links TRBV5-1 to TRBJ2-2; without DNA, the TCRdb call of TRBD1 cannot be checked. Germline V CDR1 and CDR2: SGHRS, YFSETQ. The length of the CDR3 is 14 residues. CDR3 sequence reads: CASYPRQGGGELFF.

This chain links TRBV3-1 with TRBJ1-3; TCRdb calls TRBD1, which cannot be checked without DNA. Germline values: CDR1 LGHDT, CDR2 YNNKEL (reference sequence). This CDR3 has 16 amino acids. The CDR3 here is CASSPFGMRTGNTIYF.

The rearrangement joins TRBV20-1 to TRBJ2-5. This CDR3 has 12 amino acids. Germline V CDR1 and CDR2: DFQATT, SNEGSKA (reference sequence). The CDR3 reads CSARPNMETQYF.

The chain links TRBV2 to TRBJ2-3; TCRdb selects TRBD1, and the lack of DNA leaves this call unchecked. This CDR3 spans 15 amino acids. Germline V gene sequence: CDR1 SNHLY, CDR2 FYNNEI. This CDR3 is CARGMQGANTDTQYF.

The chain couples TRBV2 to TRBJ1-1. CDR1 is SNHLY, CDR2 FYNNEI, per germline. The CDR3 sequence is 16 residues long. The CDR3 spells CASSEVRVGISTEAFF.

This chain uses TRBV27 with TRBJ2-3; with no DNA, the TCRdb D assignment of TRBD2 cannot be verified. The V gene's germline CDR1 is MNHEY and CDR2 SMNVEV (reference sequence). CDR3 length: 14 amino acids. CDR3 residues: CASKRIAGVDTQYF.

The chain uses TRBV7-9 and TRBJ2-5; the D gene TCRdb calls, TRBD1, cannot be checked with no DNA. The CDR3 is 14 residues long. Germline loops: CDR1 SEHNR, CDR2 FQNEAQ (reference sequence). The CDR3 sequence: CASSTGQAEETQYF.

The CDR3 is CASSFTTVLTEAFF. The rearrangement uses TRBV5-5 and TRBJ1-1; the D call of TRBD1 rests on TCRdb alone, since no DNA is present to check it. Germline V lookup: CDR1 SGHKS, CDR2 YYEKEE (reference sequence). The CDR3 covers 14 residues.

The chain has TRBV12-3 or TRBV12-4 and TRBJ1-4; TCRdb indicates TRBD1, and absent DNA this call remains unverified. The CDR3 spans 13 residues. The CDR3 is CASNAGVREKLFF.

V is TRBV9 and J is TRBJ2-4; TCRdb designates TRBD1, a call that cannot be tested without DNA. Germline lookup yields CDR1 SGDLS and CDR2 YYNGEE. This CDR3 has 14 amino acids. This CDR3 is CASSARGNQNIQYF.

The chain employs TRBV6-2 or TRBV6-3 and TRBJ1-5. The CDR3 has 13 amino acids. Germline lookup yields CDR1 MNHEY and CDR2 SVGEGT. CDR3 amino acids: CASSSSGGQPQHF.

This chain uses TRBV21-1 with TRBJ1-5; without DNA, the TCRdb call of TRBD1 cannot be checked. TRBV21-1 is noted as a pseudogene. This CDR3 spans 14 amino acids. This chain's CDR3 is CASSTYRGLRPQHF.

The chain joins TRBV5-1 to TRBJ1-2. Germline CDR1 is SGHRS and CDR2 is YFSETQ. The CDR3 is 15 amino acids. The CDR3 region is CASSLDRDRNYGYTF.

The CDR3: CSARTYRDSGGYTF. V and J are TRBV20-1 and TRBJ1-2; as DNA is missing, the TRBD1 call by TCRdb cannot be tested. CDR1 is DFQATT, CDR2 SNEGSKA, per germline (reference sequence). The CDR3 contains 14 residues.

The chain couples TRBV5-5 to TRBJ1-4; TCRdb picks TRBD1, but there is no DNA to check that call. This CDR3 spans 14 amino acids. Germline CDR1 and CDR2: SGHKS and YYEKEE (reference sequence). The CDR3 here is CASSLLGQGEKLFF. Using reference TRBV5-5 and TRBJ1-4 for the parts outside the CDR3, the full variable domain is DAGVTQSPTHLIKTRGQQVTLRCSPISGHKSVSWYQQVLGQGPQFIFQYYEKEERGRGNFPDRFSARQFPNYSSELNVNALLLGDSALYLCASSLLGQGEKLFFGSGTQLSVL.

The chain joins TRBV18 to TRBJ1-6; the D call of TRBD1 rests on TCRdb alone, since no DNA is present to check it. The CDR3 totals 14 residues. The germline CDR1 and CDR2 sequences are KGHSH and LQKENI. The CDR3 reads CASSPAGANSPLHF.

This chain connects TRBV4-2 to TRBJ2-1; the TCRdb call, TRBD2, lacks DNA for checking. The germline V gene has CDR1 LGHNA and CDR2 YNFKEQ. The CDR3 has 13 residues. This CDR3 is CASSQVSGNEQFF.

The chain carries TRBV5-1 and TRBJ2-3; with no DNA, the TCRdb D assignment of TRBD2 cannot be verified. Germline CDR1 and CDR2: SGHRS and YFSETQ. The CDR3 runs to 15 residues. The CDR3: CASSFFGTSGNTQYF.

The CDR3 loop is CAVTAIGRGSYEQYF. The chain combines TRBV10-2 with TRBJ2-7. The V gene's germline CDR1 is WSHSY and CDR2 SAAADI. The CDR3 extends over 15 amino acids.